A selection of T cell receptor beta chains follows, all from one sample in a study of T-cell reconstitution after alpha-beta-depleted transplantation in children. TCRdb re-analysed the PCR reads in MiXCR, keeping a single row per CDR3 protein. In the table there are about 500,000 distinct CDR3 sequences, about 31% of which are singletons. Source: PBMCs from the stem cell graft donor, taken from the stem cell graft. These TCRs come from a human donor who donated a stem cell graft to a child with aplastic anemia. Each CDR3 is given with its conserved first and last residue. D genes are given only for firm matches. Only part of the rows carry a size: once, few, many, or a class if the clone is expanded.

V gene: TRBV29-1
clone size: .
D gene: .
CDR3 length: 14
J gene: TRBJ2-2
CDR3 DNA: TGCAGCGCTGGGGAGCTATACACGCTAGGGGAGCTGTTTTTT
CDR3 protein: CSAGELYTLGELFF

V gene: TRBV19
clone size: .
D gene: .
CDR3 length: 16
J gene: TRBJ2-3
CDR3 DNA: TGTGCCAGTAGTATTGACCGGACCAGTCGGGGGGATACGCAGTATTTT
CDR3 protein: CASSIDRTSRGDTQYF

V gene: TRBV11-2
clone size: few
D gene: TRBD2
CDR3 length: 18
J gene: TRBJ2-2
CDR3 DNA: TGTGCCAGCAGCTTAGTCGTAGCGGGAGGGATTAACACCGGGGAGCTGTTTTTT
CDR3 protein: CASSLVVAGGINTGELFF

V gene: TRBV20-1
clone size: few
D gene: TRBD2
CDR3 length: 14
J gene: TRBJ2-1
CDR3 DNA: TGCAGTGGTATTAGCGGGAGCTCCTACAATGAGCAGTTCTTC
CDR3 protein: CSGISGSSYNEQFF

V gene: TRBV7-2
clone size: many
D gene: .
CDR3 length: 12
J gene: TRBJ2-3
CDR3 DNA: TGTGCCAGCAGCACCCGCACAGATACGCAGTATTTT
CDR3 protein: CASSTRTDTQYF

V gene: TRBV7-2
clone size: .
D gene: .
CDR3 length: 12
J gene: TRBJ1-1
CDR3 DNA: TGTGCCAGCAGCTCCCGATTGGGGGAAGCTTTCTTT
CDR3 protein: CASSSRLGEAFF

V gene: TRBV12-3/TRBV12-4
clone size: once
D gene: TRBD1
CDR3 length: 15
J gene: TRBJ1-5
CDR3 DNA: TGTGCCAGCAGTCAGACAGGGAAGGGTGATCAGCCCCAGCATTTT
CDR3 protein: CASSQTGKGDQPQHF

V gene: TRBV7-9
clone size: .
D gene: .
CDR3 length: 15
J gene: TRBJ1-4
CDR3 DNA: TGTGCCAGCAGCTTTGTGCGGCGAGGGAATGAAAAACTGTTTTTT
CDR3 protein: CASSFVRRGNEKLFF

V gene: TRBV27
clone size: .
D gene: .
CDR3 length: 20
J gene: TRBJ1-1
CDR3 DNA: TGTGCCAGCAGTCCCTCCTCTGGACGGCAAAGCCCCTGGATGAACACTGAAGCTTTCTTT
CDR3 protein: CASSPSSGRQSPWMNTEAFF

V gene: TRBV15
clone size: .
D gene: TRBD2
CDR3 length: 18
J gene: TRBJ2-1
CDR3 DNA: TGTGCCACCAGCAGAGATCACGGACTAGCGGGAGTTGGGGGTGAGCAGTTCTTC
CDR3 protein: CATSRDHGLAGVGGEQFF

V gene: TRBV6-2/TRBV6-3
clone size: .
D gene: TRBD1
CDR3 length: 16
J gene: TRBJ2-1
CDR3 DNA: TGTGCCAGCAGGCCAATTCCACAGGGGGCGCTGCATGAGCAGTTCTTC
CDR3 protein: CASRPIPQGALHEQFF

V gene: TRBV12-3/TRBV12-4
clone size: few
D gene: TRBD2
CDR3 length: 14
J gene: TRBJ2-7
CDR3 DNA: TGTGCCAGCGGGGGGACTAGCGGGCCCTTGGAGCAGTACTTC
CDR3 protein: CASGGTSGPLEQYF

V gene: TRBV12-3/TRBV12-4
clone size: .
D gene: TRBD2
CDR3 length: 15
J gene: TRBJ2-1
CDR3 DNA: TGTGCCAGCACCCTTTGGGAGGGAGCGGGCAATGAGCAGTTCTTC
CDR3 protein: CASTLWEGAGNEQFF

V gene: TRBV7-8
clone size: .
D gene: .
CDR3 length: 20
J gene: TRBJ2-7
CDR3 DNA: TGTGCCAGCAGCTTAGCTTATCTTTCCCGAAGGGGTGGGGAGCCCTACGAGCAGTACTTC
CDR3 protein: CASSLAYLSRRGGEPYEQYF

V gene: TRBV10-3
clone size: .
D gene: TRBD1
CDR3 length: 13
J gene: TRBJ2-5
CDR3 DNA: TGTGCCATCAGCGGGACAGGGAGGGAGACCCAGTACTTC
CDR3 protein: CAISGTGRETQYF

V gene: TRBV11-2
clone size: few
D gene: TRBD1
CDR3 length: 16
J gene: TRBJ1-1
CDR3 DNA: TGTGCCAGCAGCTCGAGATCCGGGACAGGGGGCACTGAAGCTTTCTTT
CDR3 protein: CASSSRSGTGGTEAFF

V gene: TRBV6-1
clone size: few
D gene: .
CDR3 length: 15
J gene: TRBJ2-1
CDR3 DNA: TGTGCCAGCTCGGCGGGCAGGGGATCCTACAATGAGCAGTTCTTC
CDR3 protein: CASSAGRGSYNEQFF

V gene: TRBV5-1
clone size: few
D gene: TRBD2
CDR3 length: 15
J gene: TRBJ2-7
CDR3 DNA: TGCGCCAGCAGCCAGGGACTAGCGGGCTCCTACGAGCAGTACTTC
CDR3 protein: CASSQGLAGSYEQYF

V gene: TRBV7-9
clone size: .
D gene: .
CDR3 length: 13
J gene: TRBJ2-5
CDR3 DNA: TGTGCCAGCCGGAGTGGTGGGAAGGAGACCCAGTACTTC
CDR3 protein: CASRSGGKETQYF

V gene: TRBV7-2
clone size: .
D gene: .
CDR3 length: 15
J gene: TRBJ1-3
CDR3 DNA: TGTGCCAGCAGCTTGGGGACAAGGGGACCCAACACCATATATTTT
CDR3 protein: CASSLGTRGPNTIYF

V gene: TRBV9
clone size: .
D gene: .
CDR3 length: 15
J gene: TRBJ2-6
CDR3 DNA: TGTGCCAGCAGCGCAGGGTTCTCTGGGGCCAACGTCCTGACTTTC
CDR3 protein: CASSAGFSGANVLTF

V gene: TRBV19
clone size: few
D gene: .
CDR3 length: 12
J gene: TRBJ2-1
CDR3 DNA: TGTGCCAGTAGTATTCCCAACAATGAGCAGTTCTTC
CDR3 protein: CASSIPNNEQFF

V gene: TRBV29-1
clone size: few
D gene: .
CDR3 length: 15
J gene: TRBJ2-6
CDR3 DNA: TGCAGCGTTGGGCTGGGGTCAGTGGGGGCCAACGTCCTGACTTTC
CDR3 protein: CSVGLGSVGANVLTF

V gene: TRBV12-3/TRBV12-4
clone size: .
D gene: TRBD1
CDR3 length: 13
J gene: TRBJ1-2
CDR3 DNA: TGTGCCAGCAATTCCGACAGGGCGGGTGGCTACACCTTC
CDR3 protein: CASNSDRAGGYTF

V gene: TRBV2
clone size: few
D gene: .
CDR3 length: 13
J gene: TRBJ1-6
CDR3 DNA: TGTGCCAGCAGTGCTGACAGTAATTCACCCCTCCACTTT
CDR3 protein: CASSADSNSPLHF

V gene: TRBV19
clone size: .
D gene: .
CDR3 length: 14
J gene: TRBJ2-5
CDR3 DNA: TGTGCCAGTGGACTCCGGGACTACCAAGAGACCCAGTACTTC
CDR3 protein: CASGLRDYQETQYF

V gene: TRBV25-1
clone size: .
D gene: TRBD2
CDR3 length: 16
J gene: TRBJ2-1
CDR3 DNA: TGTGCCAGCAGGGATGATAGCGGGACCGTCTACAATGAGCAGTTCTTC
CDR3 protein: CASRDDSGTVYNEQFF

V gene: TRBV24-1
clone size: .
D gene: TRBD1
CDR3 length: 17
J gene: TRBJ2-1
CDR3 DNA: TGTGCCACCAGTGATACCGGGACAGGGGGCCTCGACAATGAGCAGTTCTTC
CDR3 protein: CATSDTGTGGLDNEQFF

V gene: TRBV7-2
clone size: .
D gene: .
CDR3 length: 16
J gene: TRBJ2-1
CDR3 DNA: TGTGCCAGCAGCTTCACAGCGGTACCCCAATCTCATGAGCAGTTCTTC
CDR3 protein: CASSFTAVPQSHEQFF

V gene: TRBV7-9
clone size: few
D gene: TRBD1
CDR3 length: 14
J gene: TRBJ1-1
CDR3 DNA: TGTGCCAGCAGCTACGGATCAGGGGGGACTGAAGCTTTCTTT
CDR3 protein: CASSYGSGGTEAFF

V gene: TRBV6-1
clone size: once
D gene: TRBD1
CDR3 length: 17
J gene: TRBJ1-2
CDR3 DNA: TGTGCCAGCACGGAGGACAGGGGGAATAGGGCTAACTATGGCTACACCTTC
CDR3 protein: CASTEDRGNRANYGYTF

V gene: TRBV14
clone size: .
D gene: .
CDR3 length: 13
J gene: TRBJ1-1
CDR3 DNA: TGTGCCAGCAGCCCTTTTCTTGACGGTGAAGCTTTCTTT
CDR3 protein: CASSPFLDGEAFF

V gene: TRBV6-6
clone size: few
D gene: .
CDR3 length: 13
J gene: TRBJ1-1
CDR3 DNA: TGTGCCAGCAGCCTGGACAGAGGTATAGAAGCTTTCTTT
CDR3 protein: CASSLDRGIEAFF

V gene: TRBV7-2
clone size: .
D gene: TRBD2
CDR3 length: 17
J gene: TRBJ2-4
CDR3 DNA: TGTGCCAGCAGTTTTAGCTGGGGGGGGAGGGTCAAAAACATTCAGTACTTC
CDR3 protein: CASSFSWGGRVKNIQYF

V gene: TRBV3-1
clone size: few
D gene: TRBD2
CDR3 length: 15
J gene: TRBJ2-7
CDR3 DNA: TGTGCCAGCAGCCAAGATATCGCGGGAGTGAACGAGCAGTACTTC
CDR3 protein: CASSQDIAGVNEQYF